A single sample gave rise to the 22 T cell receptor beta chains below, sequenced in a study of identical twins. TCRdb itself ran the 5' RACE reads through MiXCR, one entry per CDR3 protein. The sample holds roughly 290,000 distinct CDR3 sequences, 6.5% to 9.5% seen once. This same sample was also part of a study on yellow fever vaccine responses in identical twins.

Sequenced sample: memory (CD45RO+) T cells sorted from blood. The receptors originated from a woman younger than 30 in good health.

The CDR3: CASSLGESRRAFF. The DNA for the CDR3 is TGTGCCAGCAGTTTGGGCGAGTCCCGGAGAGCTTTCTTT. The chain employs TRBV12-3 or TRBV12-4 and TRBJ1-1; D gene unclear. The CDR3 runs to 13 residues. V shed 3 bases and J shed 10 bases, with 15 bases lying between them.

This chain uses TRBV3-1 with TRBJ2-1; 7 bases align to TRBD1. The CDR3 consists of 17 residues. Germline V gene lookup returns CDR1 LGHDT and CDR2 YNNKEL (reference sequence). With V trimmed by 3 bases and J by 0 bases, 8 bases remained unmatched. The CDR3 sequence: CASSHPQGLSSYNEQFF. CDR3 sequence (DNA): TGTGCCAGCAGCCACCCACAGGGGCTGAGCTCCTACAATGAGCAGTTCTTC.

This clonotype showed up many times. The chain recombines TRBV5-1 with TRBJ1-4, with D perhaps matching TRBD1 (5 bases). The CDR3 spans 15 residues. With 4 bases removed from V and 3 bases from J, the gap between germline ends came to 13 bases. Germline V lookup: CDR1 SGHRS, CDR2 YFSETQ. CDR3: CASSRGELANEKLFF. The CDR3 nucleotides read TGCGCCAGCAGCCGGGGGGAGCTAGCTAATGAAAAACTGTTTTTT.

This clonotype has a count of ten or more. The chain joins TRBV20-1 to TRBJ2-7; TRBD2 is a possible D gene (6 bases). V was trimmed by 0 bases and J by 4 bases, leaving 16 bases between them. This CDR3 contains 15 residues. Germline V gives CDR1 DFQATT, CDR2 SNEGSKA (reference sequence). CDR3 nucleotide sequence: TGCAGTGCTAGAGAGAATCTAGCGTCCCATTACGAGCAGTACTTC. Translated, it gives CSARENLASHYEQYF.

This clonotype showed up many times. CDR3 sequence (DNA): TGTGCCATCACGGGCAATTTGAACACTGAAGCTTTCTTT. It is translated as CAITGNLNTEAFF. This sequence joins TRBV10-3 and TRBJ1-1; D call uncertain. There are 13 residues in the CDR3. Trimming shortened V by 7 bases and J by 0 bases, and 9 bases separated the two germline ends. Germline CDR1 reads ENHRY; CDR2 reads SYGVKD.

The J gene is TRBJ1-2, the V gene TRBV18; 8 bases fit TRBD1. Germline CDR1 reads KGHSH; CDR2 reads LQKENI. The CDR3 extends over 14 amino acids. After removal of 6 bases from V and 0 bases from J, the junction contained 3 bases not matched to a gene. CDR3 region: CASSTGGPNYGYTF. CDR3 sequence (DNA): TGTGCCAGCTCTACAGGGGGACCTAACTATGGCTACACCTTC.

The V gene is TRBV5-4, the J gene TRBJ1-5; 9 bases agree with TRBD1. V gave up 0 bases and J gave up 6 bases; unmatched junction bases: 4. Germline V lookup: CDR1 SGHNT, CDR2 YYREEE (reference sequence). CDR3 length equals 15 residues. The CDR3: CASSLGGQGGQPQHF. In DNA form, the CDR3 reads TGTGCCAGCAGCTTGGGGGGACAGGGAGGTCAGCCCCAGCATTTT.

This clonotype was counted ten times or more. The rearrangement links TRBV6-5 to TRBJ2-5, with D perhaps TRBD1 (5 bases). CDR1 and CDR2 (germline): MNHEY, SVGAGI. The V end was cut by 7 bases, the J end by 4 bases, with 10 bases between. The CDR3 has 12 residues. The CDR3 sequence is CASMGLGETQYF. Written as DNA, the CDR3 is TGTGCCAGCATGGGGCTCGGAGAGACCCAGTACTTC.

This clonotype was seen at least ten times. The CDR3 protein is CASSYWGGSNQPQHF. The DNA of the CDR3 is TGTGCCAGCAGTTACTGGGGAGGATCTAATCAGCCCCAGCATTTT. The rearrangement joins TRBV6-2 or TRBV6-3 to TRBJ1-5; D not certain. CDR3 size: 15 residues. Trimming stripped 1 base from V and 4 bases from J, with 11 bases between. The germline gives CDR1 MNHEY, CDR2 SVGEGT.

CDR3 region: CASSFWTSYNEQFF. The CDR3 region has the DNA TGTGCCAGCAGCTTCTGGACGTCCTACAATGAGCAGTTCTTC. This rearrangement joins TRBV11-2 to TRBJ2-1; unclear D gene. The CDR3 totals 14 residues. Germline V gene data show CDR1 as SGHAT and CDR2 as FQNNGV. V was shortened by 3 bases and J by 1 base, with 7 bases between the two germline ends.

The chain carries TRBV20-1 and TRBJ2-7, with D perhaps TRBD1 (7 bases). The CDR3 runs to 16 residues. The ends were cut back, 3 bases at V and 4 bases at J, with 22 bases in the middle. Germline V lookup: CDR1 DFQATT, CDR2 SNEGSKA (reference sequence). The CDR3 region is CSASGRGGTVTYEQYF. CDR3 DNA: TGCAGTGCTAGCGGGCGGGGCGGGACAGTGACATACGAGCAGTACTTC.

In nucleotides, the CDR3 is TGTGCCAGCAGCTTACGAGGGGCGAGGACTGAAGCTTTCTTT. This codes for CASSLRGARTEAFF. This sequence joins TRBV5-6 and TRBJ1-1, with a possible D match to TRBD1 (5 bases). Germline-derived CDR1 and CDR2 are SGHDT and YYEEEE. There are 14 residues in the CDR3. The V gene lost 2 bases and the J gene lost 5 bases, with 13 bases spanning the gap.

This clonotype was found a few times. This rearrangement joins TRBV6-2 or TRBV6-3 to TRBJ2-1; a possible D gene is TRBD2 (6 bases). V was pared by 6 bases and J by 0 bases, with 18 bases between. The CDR3 is made up of 17 amino acids. The germline V gene has CDR1 MNHEY and CDR2 SVGEGT. The CDR3 sequence: CASRPAGGISSYNEQFF. The CDR3 nucleotides read TGTGCCAGCAGACCGGCTGGGGGGATAAGCTCCTACAATGAGCAGTTCTTC.

This clonotype was found a few times. The V gene is TRBV10-3, the J gene TRBJ1-4, with 7 positions matching TRBD1. The CDR3 runs 14 residues. Germline CDR1 and CDR2: ENHRY and SYGVKD. Trimming cost V 6 bases and J 0 bases; bases outside gene matches: 1. CDR3 bases: TGTGCCATCAGCACAGGGGCAACTAATGAAAAACTGTTTTTT. Amino acids: CAISTGATNEKLFF.

This clonotype was observed at least ten times. The chain links TRBV29-1 to TRBJ1-4; 9 bases align to TRBD1. Germline trimming cut 7 bases from V and 7 bases from J; bases unmatched to any gene: 7. The CDR3 is made up of 13 amino acids. The germline CDR1 and CDR2 sequences are SQVTM and ANQGSEA. The CDR3 loop is CSAQTGGGEKLFF. The CDR3 bases are TGCAGCGCCCAGACAGGGGGGGGTGAAAAACTGTTTTTT. Full variable domain (outside the CDR3, taken from reference TRBV29-1 and TRBJ1-4): SAVISQKPSRDICQRGTSLTIQCQVDSQVTMMFWYRQQPGQSLTLIATANQGSEATYESGFVIDKFPISRPNLTFSTLTVSNMSPEDSSIYLCSAQTGGGEKLFFGSGTQLSVL.

Many counts were recorded for this clonotype. This chain uses TRBV12-3 or TRBV12-4 with TRBJ2-3; 8 nucleotides align to TRBD2. V was pared by 6 bases and J by 2 bases, with 7 bases of the junction left unmatched. The CDR3 extends over 15 amino acids. Here the CDR3 DNA reads TGTGCCAGCAGATGGCTAGCGGGCCTCACAGATACGCAGTATTTT. This encodes CASRWLAGLTDTQYF.

This clonotype has a count of ten or more. The chain uses TRBV2 and TRBJ2-3; no reliable D call. V lost 2 bases and J 5 bases, leaving 8 bases between the germline ends. The V gene's germline CDR1 is SNHLY and CDR2 FYNNEI. This CDR3 comprises 13 residues. The CDR3 here is CASSERRKDTQYF. The CDR3, as DNA: TGTGCCAGCAGTGAAAGGCGCAAAGATACGCAGTATTTT.

In nucleotides, the CDR3 is TGTGCCAGCAGCCGTGACGGGACAGGGTTTTACGAGCAGTACTTC. This sequence encodes CASSRDGTGFYEQYF. The J gene is TRBJ2-7, the V gene TRBV7-3; 9 bases fit TRBD1. Germline V gene lookup returns CDR1 SGHTA and CDR2 FQGTGA. V dropped 5 bases and J dropped 4; count of bases not matched to a gene: 9. The CDR3 totals 15 residues.

Notes on this clonotype: A read error may explain this, as a much larger clone is one base away. The genes are TRBV3-1 and TRBJ2-1; 11 positions match TRBD1. Germline V gives CDR1 LGHDT, CDR2 YNNKEL (reference sequence). The CDR3 has 14 amino acids. The chain's CDR3 is CANSPRDRGNEQFF. In DNA, the CDR3 is TGTGCCAACAGCCCCCGGGACAGGGGGAATGAGCAGTTCTTC.

This clonotype was detected many times. The chain combines TRBV11-2 with TRBJ2-4, with 11 bases fitting TRBD2. This CDR3 region has 19 residues. Germline lookup yields CDR1 SGHAT and CDR2 FQNNGV. Trimming removed 4 bases from V and 9 bases from J; junction bases left unmatched: 20. CDR3 in DNA: TGTGCCAGCAGCTCCACGACGGGACTAGCGGTGAAACGGCGAAGCATTCAGTACTTC. It encodes CASSSTTGLAVKRRSIQYF.

This clonotype was detected many times. The genes are TRBV5-6 and TRBJ2-7; D gene ambiguous. CDR3 length: 16 residues. Trimming pared 4 bases from V and 7 bases from J, leaving 24 bases between. Germline V gene sequence: CDR1 SGHDT, CDR2 YYEEEE. This chain's CDR3 is CASSPAGALLGWEQYF. For the CDR3, the DNA is TGTGCCAGCAGCCCGGCCGGAGCGCTCCTAGGTTGGGAGCAGTACTTC.

This clonotype has just a few counts. V usage is TRBV2 and J usage is TRBJ1-5; D ambiguous. The germline V gene has CDR1 SNHLY and CDR2 FYNNEI. Trimming left V 7 bases short and J 1 base short, with 14 bases between. The CDR3 covers 15 residues. The CDR3 region is CASTGVGGSNQPQHF. In nucleotides, the CDR3 is TGTGCCAGCACCGGGGTGGGCGGGAGCAATCAGCCCCAGCATTTT.